What follows describes a single T cell receptor (beta chain). Its antigen is unidentified. These data come from a study of beta chain features in type 1 diabetes. Background on the study: All of the samples together had 95 million to 140 million sorted cells examined.

What was sequenced were expressed TCRB transcripts, since all of the isolated RNA had been reverse transcribed. The data were produced by immunoSEQ multiplex PCR, yet TCRdb's version contains in-frame clones alone and is incomplete. The sample holds roughly 350,000 clones, 9.5% to 12% seen once. Points from the study as a whole: Cells expressing TCR highly could be over-represented by cDNA sequencing.

Germline lookup yields CDR1 SGHKS and CDR2 YYEKEE (reference sequence). V lost 5 bases, J lost 8 bases, and 13 bases lay in between. CDR3 size: 13 residues. Donors contributed one heparinised blood draw apiece, averaging roughly 100 mL. The clonotype was recovered from a young woman in good health. Sequenced: naive CD4+ T cells from blood. J is TRBJ1-4 and V is TRBV5-5, with a possible D match to TRBD1 (5 bases). CDR3 nucleotide sequence: TGTGCCAGCAGATACGGGGGGGTGGAAAAACTGTTTTTT. Translated, it gives CASRYGGVEKLFF.